This entry lists 27 T cell receptor beta chains sequenced from one sample in a study of beta chain features in type 1 diabetes (dated by TCRdb to between 2018 and 2020). The library relied on the immunoSEQ multiplex PCR assay. The High Capacity cDNA Reverse Transcription Kit was used to reverse transcribe all of the isolated RNA, meaning that expressed TCRB transcripts were what got sequenced. The source is immuneACCESS, and TCRdb retained only in-frame sequences with V and J called. Part of the clones is not carried over; for the studies checked, unresolved V genes explain less than half of this, and the remainder is unexplained. The sample table holds around 430,000 clones, of which about 32% were seen once. Almost 0.065% of the sample comes from the top ten. Material: naive CD4+ T cells from blood. The cell subset or site label, as the study defines it: true naive CD4+ T cells. The receptors shown here come from a man aged 18 to 35 in good health.

The chain recombines TRBV25-1 with TRBJ2-3, with 10 bases identical to TRBD2. Germline V gives CDR1 MGHDK, CDR2 SYGVNS. CDR3 length: 14 residues. V shed 8 bases and J 5 bases; nucleotides not matched to a gene: 7. The CDR3 sequence is CASGTSGAIDTQYF. DNA of the CDR3: TGTGCCAGCGGCACTAGCGGGGCCATAGATACGCAGTATTTT.

The genes are TRBV13 and TRBJ2-2; the match to TRBD2 covers 10 bases. The CDR3 extends over 19 amino acids. V lost 8 bases and J lost 6; bases outside the gene matches: 21. Germline V lookup: CDR1 PRHDT, CDR2 FYEKMQ (reference sequence). This CDR3 reads CASGAFGFTAGGLPGELFF. CDR3 DNA sequence: TGTGCCAGCGGAGCTTTCGGCTTTACAGCGGGAGGGCTGCCCGGGGAGCTGTTTTTT.

This clone has more than one count but fewer than ten. The CDR3 sequence is CASSLIGGEQFF. The CDR3 DNA reads TGTGCCAGCAGTTTAATAGGTGGTGAGCAGTTCTTC. V and J are TRBV28 and TRBJ2-1, with unresolved D. Trimming stripped 2 bases from V and 9 bases from J, with 8 bases between. Germline V gives CDR1 MDHEN, CDR2 SYDVKM. The CDR3 totals 12 residues. Combining the CDR3 with reference TRBV28 and TRBJ2-1 gives the whole variable domain DVKVTQSSRYLVKRTGEKVFLECVQDMDHENMFWYRQDPGLGLRLIYFSYDVKMKEKGDIPEGYSVSREKKERFSLILESASTNQTSMYLCASSLIGGEQFFGPGTRLTVL.

This clone was counted a few times. The rearrangement joins TRBV29-1 to TRBJ2-1; D gene ambiguous. Germline V gene data show CDR1 as SQVTM and CDR2 as ANQGSEA. The CDR3 has 14 residues. Deletions cut 3 bases from V and 2 bases from J, with 11 bases between. CDR3 DNA sequence: TGCAGCGTTGACCGGGTAGTAACCTACAATGAGCAGTTCTTC. Translating gives CSVDRVVTYNEQFF.

The genes are TRBV9 and TRBJ2-3; 13 nucleotides match TRBD2. V lost 5 bases and J lost 4; bases outside the gene matches: 4. The CDR3 spans 15 residues. CDR1 SGDLS and CDR2 YYNGEE come from the germline V gene. The CDR3 loop is CASRRTSGSSDTQYF. The CDR3 DNA sequence: TGTGCCAGCAGAAGGACTAGCGGGAGTTCAGATACGCAGTATTTT. Supplemented by reference TRBV9 and TRBJ2-3, the full variable domain reads DSGVTQTPKHLITATGQRVTLRCSPRSGDLSVYWYQQSLDQGLQFLIQYYNGEERAKGNILERFSAQQFPDLHSELNLSSLELGDSALYFCASRRTSGSSDTQYFGPGTRLTVL.

This clone was recorded a few times. The chain joins TRBV30 to TRBJ1-3, with 9 positions matching TRBD1. Germline CDR1 is GTSNPN and CDR2 is SVGIG (reference sequence). V dropped 7 bases and J dropped 0; count of bases not matched to a gene: 10. This CDR3 region has 16 residues. CDR3 sequence (DNA): TGTGCCTTAAGTGGACAGGGGCTCGGCTCTGGAAACACCATATATTTT. It translates to CALSGQGLGSGNTIYF.

The rearrangement joins TRBV7-9 to TRBJ2-7, with 9 bases that match TRBD1. Germline V CDR1 and CDR2: SEHNR, FQNEAQ (reference sequence). This CDR3 contains 14 residues. Trimming removed 5 bases from V and 5 bases from J; junction bases left unmatched: 7. The CDR3 reads CASSGWDRAHEQYF. The CDR3 region has the DNA TGTGCCAGCAGCGGATGGGACAGGGCCCACGAGCAGTACTTC.

This clone was observed a few times. This rearrangement joins TRBV7-2 to TRBJ2-3; D assignment may be TRBD1 or TRBD2 (5 bases each). CDR1 is SGHTA and CDR2 is FQGNSA in the germline V gene. This CDR3 contains 16 residues. Deletions cut 5 bases from V and 0 bases from J, with 15 bases between. This chain's CDR3 is CASSPGAYPSTDTQYF. CDR3 nucleotide sequence: TGTGCCAGCAGCCCCGGGGCCTATCCTAGCACAGATACGCAGTATTTT.

Points on this clone: Other nucleotide sequences in the sample specify the same CDR3. The V call is TRBV30, the J call TRBJ1-1, with no clear D. Deletions cut 1 base from V and 2 bases from J, with 8 bases between. Germline V gene lookup returns CDR1 GTSNPN and CDR2 SVGIG (reference sequence). The CDR3 length is 13 residues. The CDR3 sequence: CAWSGRGNTEAFF. CDR3 DNA sequence: TGTGCCTGGAGTGGTAGAGGCAACACTGAAGCTTTCTTT.

This clone was counted only a few times. This chain connects TRBV29-1 to TRBJ2-1; 9 bases are a match to TRBD2. Germline values: CDR1 SQVTM, CDR2 ANQGSEA. After removal of 3 bases from V and 15 bases from J, the junction contained 6 bases not matched to a gene. The length of the CDR3 is 11 residues. In nucleotides, the CDR3 is TGCAGCGTTGAGGCTAGCGGGAATGTGTTCTTC. Its protein product is CSVEASGNVFF.

This clone came up once. The rearrangement joins TRBV6-1 to TRBJ2-1, with 7 nucleotides matching TRBD2. The CDR3 is 16 amino acids. Germline CDR1 and CDR2: MNHNS and SASEGT. The V segment lost 3 bases and the J segment 3 bases; nucleotides outside the gene matches: 8. The CDR3 bases are TGTGCCAGCAGTGATCTTAGGGCTAGCGGCTACAATGAGCAGTTCTTC. Its translation is CASSDLRASGYNEQFF.

This rearrangement joins TRBV7-9 to TRBJ2-5; D perhaps matches TRBD2 (6 bases). Germline V CDR1 and CDR2: SEHNR, FQNEAQ (reference sequence). The CDR3 is made up of 15 amino acids. The germline V and J ends were trimmed by 1 base and 1 base, with 10 bases remaining between them. CDR3 amino acids: CASSLGAGFQETQYF. CDR3 nucleotide sequence: TGTGCCAGCAGCTTAGGGGCGGGGTTCCAAGAGACCCAGTACTTC.

This clone was counted a single time. V usage is TRBV10-3 and J usage is TRBJ2-5, with 10 bases that match TRBD2. In germline, CDR1 is ENHRY, CDR2 SYGVKD. The CDR3 is 15 residues long. J was trimmed by 1 base and V by 4 bases; bases with no gene match: 3. CDR3 bases: TGTGCCATCAGTGGGACTAGCGGCTTCCAAGAGACCCAGTACTTC. This translates into CAISGTSGFQETQYF.

This clone was observed a handful of times. Other DNA sequences in the sample encode the same CDR3. The chain carries TRBV9 and TRBJ2-5, with D possibly called TRBD1 or TRBD2 (5 bases each). This CDR3 spans 13 amino acids. The V end was cut by 4 bases, the J end by 1 base, with 8 bases between. Germline V gene lookup returns CDR1 SGDLS and CDR2 YYNGEE. This CDR3 reads CASSPGPQETQYF. CDR3 bases: TGTGCCAGCAGCCCGGGACCCCAAGAGACCCAGTACTTC.

This chain joins TRBV30 and TRBJ2-6; perhaps TRBD2 as D (5 bases). The CDR3 spans 14 residues. The germline V and J ends were trimmed by 8 bases and 4 bases, with 15 bases remaining between them. CDR1 is GTSNPN, CDR2 SVGIG, per germline (reference sequence). For the CDR3, the DNA is TGTGCCCACCGGGGAGTTCGGGGGGCCAACGTCCTGACTTTC. Translated: CAHRGVRGANVLTF.

The rearrangement uses TRBV5-4 and TRBJ2-3; 8 nucleotides match TRBD1. Losses at the gene ends were 4 bases for V and 2 bases for J; bases not matched to a gene: 6. Per germline, CDR1 SGHNT and CDR2 YYREEE (reference sequence). This CDR3 has 15 amino acids. CDR3 sequence: CASSLGQGYTDTQYF. The CDR3 nucleotides read TGTGCCAGCAGCCTAGGACAGGGATACACAGATACGCAGTATTTT.

This clone was seen once. The chain carries TRBV2 and TRBJ2-4; 7 bases fit TRBD1. Germline-derived CDR1 and CDR2 are SNHLY and FYNNEI. This CDR3 is 15 amino acids long. Trimming cost V 6 bases and J 5 bases; bases outside gene matches: 10. The CDR3 region is CASSGQQGPENIQYF. In nucleotides, the CDR3 is TGTGCCAGCAGCGGACAACAGGGGCCTGAAAACATTCAGTACTTC.

The chain links TRBV7-2 to TRBJ2-1; the D gene is possibly TRBD2 (5 bases). Germline loops: CDR1 SGHTA, CDR2 FQGNSA. The V gene lost 4 bases and the J gene lost 12 bases, with 16 bases spanning the gap. This CDR3 region has 13 residues. The CDR3 DNA reads TGTGCCAGCAGCTCAGACTATCGGGTCGCGCAGTTCTTC. It encodes CASSSDYRVAQFF.

This clone was seen a few times. The CDR3 nucleotides are TGTGCCAGCAGCTTAGTCCTGAATACGCAGTATTTT. It encodes CASSLVLNTQYF. The chain has TRBV7-8 and TRBJ2-3; D is unresolved. V dropped 1 base and J dropped 7 bases, with 6 bases sitting between them. CDR3 length: 12 amino acids. The germline V gene encodes CDR1 SGHVS and CDR2 FQNEAQ. Together with reference TRBV7-8 and TRBJ2-3, the CDR3 gives the full variable domain: GAGVSQSPRYKVAKRGQDVALRCDPISGHVSLFWYQQALGQGPEFLTYFQNEAQLDKSGLPSDRFFAERPEGSVSTLKIQRTQQEDSAVYLCASSLVLNTQYFGPGTRLTVL.

This chain connects TRBV10-3 to TRBJ2-5; D ambiguous. V dropped 3 bases and J dropped 5 bases, with 10 bases sitting between them. Germline V gives CDR1 ENHRY, CDR2 SYGVKD. CDR3 length equals 13 residues. CDR3 protein: CAISDDTIETQYF. The CDR3 DNA follows: TGTGCCATCAGTGACGATACTATCGAGACCCAGTACTTC.

This clone occurred a few times. This chain links TRBV30 with TRBJ1-5; possibly TRBD1 for D (6 bases). The length of the CDR3 is 14 residues. Trimming pared 1 base from V and 7 bases from J, leaving 14 bases between. Germline V gene data show CDR1 as GTSNPN and CDR2 as SVGIG (reference sequence). For the CDR3, the DNA is TGTGCCTGGAGTGAGGGGGGAATAGAGCAGCCCCAGCATTTT. Translation: CAWSEGGIEQPQHF.

This rearrangement joins TRBV28 to TRBJ2-3; 7 nucleotides agree with TRBD2. This CDR3 has 12 residues. Germline values: CDR1 MDHEN, CDR2 SYDVKM. V shed 7 bases and J 3 bases; nucleotides not matched to a gene: 1. CDR3 nucleotides: TGTGCCAGCAATAGCGGGACAGATACGCAGTATTTT. It specifies CASNSGTDTQYF.

The J gene is TRBJ2-7, the V gene TRBV7-2; 10 bases match TRBD2. The germline gives CDR1 SGHTA, CDR2 FQGNSA. V dropped 5 bases and J dropped 5; count of bases not matched to a gene: 3. The CDR3 runs to 13 residues. The CDR3 DNA is TGTGCCAGCAGCCGTAGCGGGAGGAACGAGCAGTACTTC. The encoded protein is CASSRSGRNEQYF.

This clone was counted a few times. The junction departs from the called germline gene at one end, perhaps through a read error. This chain joins TRBV5-6 and TRBJ2-7, with D perhaps being TRBD1 or TRBD2 (5 bases each). The length of the CDR3 is 11 residues. Germline V gene sequence: CDR1 SGHDT, CDR2 YYEEEE. Written as DNA, the CDR3 is TGTGCCAGCAGCTCGGGACGGATGCTTCACTTC. Translated, it gives CASSSGRMLHF. Full variable domain (outside the CDR3, taken from reference TRBV5-6 and TRBJ2-7): DAGVTQSPTHLIKTRGQQVTLRCSPKSGHDTVSWYQQALGQGPQFIFQYYEEEERQRGNFPDRFSGHQFPNYSSELNVNALLLGDSALYLCASSSGRMLHFGPGTRLTVT.

The rearrangement joins TRBV7-8 to TRBJ2-3, with 9 bases that match TRBD2. Losses at the gene ends were 1 base for V and 6 bases for J; bases not matched to a gene: 8. CDR1 SGHVS and CDR2 FQNEAQ come from the germline V gene. CDR3 size: 16 residues. CDR3 bases: TGTGCCAGCAGCTTAGATCTGGGTAGCGGGAGTGATACGCAGTATTTT. It encodes CASSLDLGSGSDTQYF.

This clone has just a few counts. V usage is TRBV5-6 and J usage is TRBJ2-3; D not certain. The CDR3 spans 14 residues. CDR1 and CDR2 from the germline V gene are SGHDT and YYEEEE. CDR3 protein: CVKGGAGSTDTQYF. The CDR3 nucleotides are TGTGTGAAGGGCGGAGCCGGTTCCACAGATACGCAGTATTTT.

This clone was observed a handful of times. V is TRBV30 and J is TRBJ1-2, with 8 nucleotides matching TRBD1. J gave up 3 bases and V 4 bases, and 1 base lay outside the gene matches. This CDR3 contains 12 residues. Germline V gene data show CDR1 as GTSNPN and CDR2 as SVGIG (reference sequence). CDR3 nucleotides: TGTGCCTGGATGGACAGGGACTATGGCTACACCTTC. Translated, it gives CAWMDRDYGYTF.